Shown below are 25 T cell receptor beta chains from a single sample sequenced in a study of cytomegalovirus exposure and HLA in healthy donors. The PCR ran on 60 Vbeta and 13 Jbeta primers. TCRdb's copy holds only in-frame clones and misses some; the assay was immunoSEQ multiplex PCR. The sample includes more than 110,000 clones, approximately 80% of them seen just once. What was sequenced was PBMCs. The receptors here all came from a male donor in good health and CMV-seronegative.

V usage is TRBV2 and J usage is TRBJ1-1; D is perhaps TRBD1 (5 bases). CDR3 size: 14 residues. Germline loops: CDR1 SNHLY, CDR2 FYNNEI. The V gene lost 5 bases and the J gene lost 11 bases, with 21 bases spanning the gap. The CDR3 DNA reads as TGTGCCAGCAGTTCCATGACAGTTTTGGAAAGGGCTTTCTTT. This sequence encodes CASSSMTVLERAFF.

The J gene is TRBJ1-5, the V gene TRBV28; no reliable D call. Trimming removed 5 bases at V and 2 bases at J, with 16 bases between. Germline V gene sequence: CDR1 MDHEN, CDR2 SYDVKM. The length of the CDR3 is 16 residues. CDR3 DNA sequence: TGTGCCAGCAGTGCCGCTGGCGGGATAGGCAATCAGCCCCAGCATTTT. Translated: CASSAAGGIGNQPQHF.

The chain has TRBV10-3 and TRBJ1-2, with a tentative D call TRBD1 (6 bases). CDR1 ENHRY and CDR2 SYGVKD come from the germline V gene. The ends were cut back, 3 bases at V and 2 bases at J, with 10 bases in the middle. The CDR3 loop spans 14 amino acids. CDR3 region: CAISETGRNYGYTF. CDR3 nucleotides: TGTGCCATCAGTGAAACAGGGCGAAACTATGGCTACACCTTC.

The CDR3 protein is CASREGGSPGELFF. In DNA form, the CDR3 reads TGTGCCAGCAGAGAAGGAGGGTCCCCCGGGGAGCTGTTTTTT. The chain carries TRBV28 and TRBJ2-2; D may be TRBD2 (6 bases). With 6 bases removed from V and 6 bases from J, the gap between germline ends came to 14 bases. In germline, CDR1 is MDHEN, CDR2 SYDVKM. This CDR3 is 14 amino acids long.

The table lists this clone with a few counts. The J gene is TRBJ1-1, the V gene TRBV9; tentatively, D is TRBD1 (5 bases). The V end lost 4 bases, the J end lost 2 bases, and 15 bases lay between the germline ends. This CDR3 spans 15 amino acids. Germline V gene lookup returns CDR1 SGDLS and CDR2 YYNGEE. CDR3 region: CASSPRSDSNTEAFF. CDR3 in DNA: TGTGCCAGCAGCCCCCGGTCAGACAGTAACACTGAAGCTTTCTTT.

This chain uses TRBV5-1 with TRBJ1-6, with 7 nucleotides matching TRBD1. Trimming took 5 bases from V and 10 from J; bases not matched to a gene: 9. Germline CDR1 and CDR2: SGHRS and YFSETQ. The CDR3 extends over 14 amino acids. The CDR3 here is CASSQTGVQSPLHF. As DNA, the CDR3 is TGCGCCAGCAGTCAAACAGGGGTTCAATCACCCCTCCACTTT.

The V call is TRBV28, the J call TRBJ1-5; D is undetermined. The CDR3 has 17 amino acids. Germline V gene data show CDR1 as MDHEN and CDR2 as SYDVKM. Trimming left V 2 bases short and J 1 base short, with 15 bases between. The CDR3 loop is CASSLRHPYSSNQPQHF. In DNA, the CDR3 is TGTGCCAGCAGTTTAAGACATCCCTATTCGAGCAATCAGCCCCAGCATTTT.

This chain's CDR3 is CASTPPSSYEQYF. DNA of the CDR3: TGTGCCAGCACCCCCCCGAGTTCCTACGAGCAGTACTTC. The chain employs TRBV6-5 and TRBJ2-7, with D unclear. The CDR3 extends over 13 amino acids. In germline, CDR1 is MNHEY, CDR2 SVGAGI. Between the trimmed V and J ends, which lost 7 bases and 1 base, there was a span of 11 bases.

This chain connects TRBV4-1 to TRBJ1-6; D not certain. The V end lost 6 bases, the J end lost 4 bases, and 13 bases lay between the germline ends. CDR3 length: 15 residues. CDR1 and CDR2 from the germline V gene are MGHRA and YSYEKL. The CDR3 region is CASRPTRGYNSPLHF. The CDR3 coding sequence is TGCGCCAGCAGACCTACCCGGGGTTATAATTCACCCCTCCACTTT.

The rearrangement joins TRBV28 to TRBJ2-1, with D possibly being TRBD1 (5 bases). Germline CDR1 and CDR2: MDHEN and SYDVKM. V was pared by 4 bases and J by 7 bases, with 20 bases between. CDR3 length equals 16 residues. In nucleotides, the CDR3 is TGTGCCAGCAGTTCCAGGAGCTGGGGCGGAAGGAATGAGCAGTTCTTC. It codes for CASSSRSWGGRNEQFF.

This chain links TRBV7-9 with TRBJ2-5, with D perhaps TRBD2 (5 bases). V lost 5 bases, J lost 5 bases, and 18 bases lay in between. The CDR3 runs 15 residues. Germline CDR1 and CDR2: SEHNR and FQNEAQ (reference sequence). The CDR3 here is CASSPDRGFGETQYF. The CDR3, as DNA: TGTGCCAGCAGCCCGGACCGGGGATTTGGGGAGACCCAGTACTTC.

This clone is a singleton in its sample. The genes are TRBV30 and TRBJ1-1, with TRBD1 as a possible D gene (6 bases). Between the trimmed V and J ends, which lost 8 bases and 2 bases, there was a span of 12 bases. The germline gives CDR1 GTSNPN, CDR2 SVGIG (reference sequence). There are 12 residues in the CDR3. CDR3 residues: CASHRDNTEAFF. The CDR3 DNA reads TGTGCCAGTCACAGGGATAACACTGAAGCTTTCTTT.

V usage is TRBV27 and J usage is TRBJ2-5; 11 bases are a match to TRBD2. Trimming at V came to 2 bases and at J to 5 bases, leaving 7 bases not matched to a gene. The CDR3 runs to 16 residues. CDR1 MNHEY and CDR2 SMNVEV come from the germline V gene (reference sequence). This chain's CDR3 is CASSLNLAGGYETQYF. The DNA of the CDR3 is TGTGCCAGCAGTTTAAACTTAGCGGGGGGGTACGAGACCCAGTACTTC.

CDR3 loop: CASSLRAGGPDTQYF. As DNA, the CDR3 is TGTGCCAGCAGCTTAAGAGCGGGGGGGCCAGATACGCAGTATTTT. This chain joins TRBV7-8 and TRBJ2-3; 10 bases line up with TRBD2. From germline, CDR1 is SGHVS and CDR2 FQNEAQ. This CDR3 has 15 amino acids. With V trimmed by 2 bases and J by 4 bases, 3 bases remained unmatched. The variable domain in full, with the rest retrieved from reference TRBV7-8 and TRBJ2-3, is GAGVSQSPRYKVAKRGQDVALRCDPISGHVSLFWYQQALGQGPEFLTYFQNEAQLDKSGLPSDRFFAERPEGSVSTLKIQRTQQEDSAVYLCASSLRAGGPDTQYFGPGTRLTVL.

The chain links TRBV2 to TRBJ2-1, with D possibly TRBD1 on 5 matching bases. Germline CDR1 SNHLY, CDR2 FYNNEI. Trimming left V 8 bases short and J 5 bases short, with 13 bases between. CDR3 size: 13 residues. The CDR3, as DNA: TGTGCCAGCCGCTTGGACATAGACAATGAGCAGTTCTTC. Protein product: CASRLDIDNEQFF.

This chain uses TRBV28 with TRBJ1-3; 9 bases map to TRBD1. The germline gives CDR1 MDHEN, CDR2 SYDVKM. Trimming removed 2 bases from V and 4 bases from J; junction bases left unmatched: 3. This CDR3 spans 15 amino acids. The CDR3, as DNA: TGTGCCAGCAGTTTAGGGACAGGGAGAGGAAACACCATATATTTT. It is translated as CASSLGTGRGNTIYF.

This CDR3 reads CSVLDSYEQYF. CDR3 in DNA: TGCAGCGTGTTGGACAGCTACGAGCAGTACTTC. The J gene is TRBJ2-7, the V gene TRBV29-1, with a weak D call TRBD1 (6 bases). Trimming took off 6 bases at V and 3 bases at J, with 9 bases between the two ends. Germline-derived CDR1 and CDR2 are SQVTM and ANQGSEA. The CDR3 sequence is 11 residues long.

The CDR3, as DNA: TGTGCCAGCAGCTTGACAGAATTCTACAATGAGCAGTTCTTC. It translates to CASSLTEFYNEQFF. The chain carries TRBV5-6 and TRBJ2-1; D gene ambiguous. The germline V gene encodes CDR1 SGHDT and CDR2 YYEEEE. V dropped 1 base and J dropped 3 bases, with 8 bases sitting between them. The CDR3 length is 14 residues.

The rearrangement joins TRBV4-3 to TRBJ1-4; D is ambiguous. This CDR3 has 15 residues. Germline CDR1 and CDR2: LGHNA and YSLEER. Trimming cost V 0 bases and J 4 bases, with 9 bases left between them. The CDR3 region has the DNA TGCGCCAGCAGCCAAGACAGAACCTTTAATGAAAAACTGTTTTTT. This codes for CASSQDRTFNEKLFF.

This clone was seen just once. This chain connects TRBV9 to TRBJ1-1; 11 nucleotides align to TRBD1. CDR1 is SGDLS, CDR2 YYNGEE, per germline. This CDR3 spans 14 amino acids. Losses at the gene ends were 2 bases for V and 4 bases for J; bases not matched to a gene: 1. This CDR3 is CASSVGTGGTEAFF. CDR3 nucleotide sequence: TGTGCCAGCAGCGTGGGGACAGGGGGCACTGAAGCTTTCTTT.

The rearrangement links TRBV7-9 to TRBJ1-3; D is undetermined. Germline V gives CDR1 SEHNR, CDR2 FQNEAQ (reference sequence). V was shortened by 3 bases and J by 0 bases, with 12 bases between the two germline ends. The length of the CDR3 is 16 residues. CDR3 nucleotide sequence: TGTGCCAGCAGCTTCGGTCTGGGCATCTCTGGAAACACCATATATTTT. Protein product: CASSFGLGISGNTIYF.

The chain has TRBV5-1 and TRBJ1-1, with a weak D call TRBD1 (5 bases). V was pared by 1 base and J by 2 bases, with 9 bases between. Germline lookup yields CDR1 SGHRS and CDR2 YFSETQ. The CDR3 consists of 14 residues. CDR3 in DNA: TGCGCCAGCAGCTTGTTTCAGGGCAACACTGAAGCTTTCTTT. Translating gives CASSLFQGNTEAFF.

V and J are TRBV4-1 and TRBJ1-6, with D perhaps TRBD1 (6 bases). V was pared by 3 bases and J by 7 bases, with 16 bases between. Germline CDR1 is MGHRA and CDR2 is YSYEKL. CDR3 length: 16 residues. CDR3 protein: CASSQFAGAPNSPLHF. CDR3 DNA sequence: TGCGCCAGCAGCCAGTTCGCAGGGGCGCCCAATTCACCCCTCCACTTT.

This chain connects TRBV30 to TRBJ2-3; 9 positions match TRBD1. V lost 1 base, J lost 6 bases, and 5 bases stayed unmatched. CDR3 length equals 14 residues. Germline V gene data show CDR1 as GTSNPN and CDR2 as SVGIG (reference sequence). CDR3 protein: CAWSGTGDWDTQYF. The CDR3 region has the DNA TGTGCCTGGAGTGGGACAGGGGATTGGGATACGCAGTATTTT.

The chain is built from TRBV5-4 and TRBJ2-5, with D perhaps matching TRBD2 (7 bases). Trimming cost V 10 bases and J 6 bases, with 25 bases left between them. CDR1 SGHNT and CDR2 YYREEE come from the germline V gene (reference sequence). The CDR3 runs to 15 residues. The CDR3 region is CASNRLGGGPKTQYF. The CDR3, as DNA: TGTGCCTCCAACCGACTAGGGGGGGGCCCAAAGACCCAGTACTTC.